Detailed here is one T cell receptor beta chain. The data were obtained in a study of blood T cell repertoires in COVID-19. On the study more broadly: Samples of COVID-19 (acute and convalescent) were obtained from the United States, Italy and Spain. T cells, B-cell-depleted T cells, or PBMCs supplied cDNA or gDNA.

In the source study's methods: Reference gene primer amplification gave estimated nucleated cell counts. Assay: immunoSEQ multiplex PCR; the TCRdb copy retains only in-frame clones and omits some. For V, J and clone size, that table is used; D and trimming come from the DNA. This table holds 110,000 to 150,000 clones, approximately 80% found once. The sample consisted of peripheral blood. The receptor comes from a human donor in a cohort sampled during active COVID-19.

The CDR3 DNA sequence: TGTGCCAGCAGCCAGAAAAGGACAGTGGGAGAAGATACGCAGTATTTT. Amino acid sequence: CASSQKRTVGEDTQYF. The rearrangement links TRBV3-1 (or the pseudogene TRBV3-2) to TRBJ2-3; D perhaps matches TRBD1 (6 bases). The V end lost 3 bases, the J end lost 5 bases, and 18 bases lay between the germline ends. The CDR3 loop spans 16 amino acids. Germline V gene data show CDR1 as LGHDT and CDR2 as YNNKEL (reference sequence).